A selection of T cell receptor beta chains follows, all from one sample in a study of CXCR3-negative and CXCR3-positive naive CD8 T cells. For each CDR3 protein, TCRdb gives one entry from its re-call of the 5' RACE reads, without DNA. The sample table sets out about 120,000 distinct CDR3 sequences. The sequenced material came from naive CXCR3- CD8+ T cells from blood. The receptor set was obtained from a human donor in good health. Some clones in this sample may be carry-over from other donors' samples. CDR3s include the opening cysteine and the closing phenylalanine or tryptophan.

j_call v_call cdr3_aa
TRBJ2-2 TRBV28 CASSPLVTGEQFF
TRBJ2-2 TRBV15 CATSRGLRAVNTGELFF
TRBJ2-1 TRBV5-5 CASSLDRTTPYNEQFF
TRBJ2-1 TRBV7-6 CASSLFGGGANEQFF
TRBJ2-1 TRBV29-1 CSVEGDNYNEQFF
TRBJ2-3 TRBV28 CASSPLDPGSTDTQYF
TRBJ2-3 TRBV11-2 CASSPTRTGWEPQYF
TRBJ1-1 TRBV12-3/TRBV12-4 CASSLNGLYMNTEAFF
TRBJ2-1 TRBV7-6 CASSTPLGTPDNEQFF
TRBJ2-3 TRBV12-3/TRBV12-4 CASNRAWADTQYF
TRBJ2-1 TRBV2 CASSEALRDAGWDEQFF
TRBJ2-3 TRBV28 CASSLWTSGVGDTQYF
TRBJ2-7 TRBV7-2 CASSYGQTYEQYF
TRBJ2-7 TRBV5-1 CASRGWGADSYEQYF
TRBJ2-5 TRBV6-5 CASGRGLETQYF
TRBJ2-2 TRBV25-1 CASSALDGDTGELFF
TRBJ1-3 TRBV12-3/TRBV12-4 CASRESSGNTIYF
TRBJ2-2 TRBV15 CATERADNTGELFF
TRBJ1-2 TRBV4-3 CASSQDRGDSYYGYTF
TRBJ1-1 TRBV5-1 CASSWPGQGTDTEAFF
TRBJ2-3 TRBV6-2/TRBV6-3 CASEGQGIVTDTQYF
TRBJ2-4 TRBV24-1 CANRVPTGHNKNIQYF
TRBJ2-5 TRBV11-2 CASSFRQRGQETQYF
TRBJ1-5 TRBV15 CATSRDGRVDLNSNQPQHF
TRBJ1-3 TRBV13 CASRSLWGNSGNTIYF
TRBJ1-1 TRBV7-9 CASSFPTGLPEAFF
TRBJ2-2 TRBV9 CASSVGGANTGELFF
TRBJ2-5 TRBV10-3 CAISESGLAGYETQYF
TRBJ2-1 TRBV24-1 CATSDFGNEQFF
TRBJ2-7 TRBV7-6 CASSPRDSFYEQYF
TRBJ2-3 TRBV28 CASSPPYRISTDTQYF
TRBJ2-7 TRBV14 CASSQASGGLYEQYF
TRBJ2-7 TRBV5-4 CASSWRGYEQYF
TRBJ2-7 TRBV20-1 CSATWTSNSYEQYF
TRBJ2-7 TRBV3-1 CASSQALRGLNYEQYF
TRBJ2-4 TRBV28 CASSTGWEAKNIQYF
TRBJ1-6 TRBV19 CASSISGDSPLHF
TRBJ1-1 TRBV6-5 CASSYSGVTEAFF
TRBJ1-2 TRBV2 CASSDLGAEQFGYTF
TRBJ2-7 TRBV27 CASSLSTGGNEQYF
TRBJ2-7 TRBV7-2 CASSLGPTATYEQYF
TRBJ2-1 TRBV9 CASSAGGATYNEQFF
TRBJ1-5 TRBV6-5 CASSGTVNQPQHF
TRBJ2-1 TRBV7-3 CASSLGASTRGEQFF
TRBJ1-2 TRBV5-1 CASSLELVQGYTF
TRBJ1-1 TRBV4-2 CASRPLDSYTEAFF
TRBJ2-1 TRBV10-1 CARTAGASYNEQFF
TRBJ2-2 TRBV21-1 CASSLPGHRMNLNTGELFF
TRBJ2-7 TRBV5-1 CASRLGSPYEQYF
TRBJ1-1 TRBV28 CASTGQGYTEAFF
TRBJ2-3 TRBV4-3 CASSQGLGTGLYF
TRBJ2-1 TRBV9 CASSVSGGSNEQFF
TRBJ2-7 TRBV27 CASSPTSGIGEQYF
TRBJ1-1 TRBV27 CASSSGTNALYNTEAFF
TRBJ2-1 TRBV12-3/TRBV12-4 CASSYAGSSYNEQFF
TRBJ2-7 TRBV2 CASSVDGYEQYF
TRBJ2-7 TRBV10-3 CAISAGGPSGEQYF
TRBJ2-7 TRBV6-1 CAVPTGSPSYEQYF
TRBJ2-3 TRBV15 CATSEDRDPTDTQYF
TRBJ2-7 TRBV21-1 CASSKLIRVRSYEQYF